What follows are 15 T cell receptor beta chains derived from one specimen sequenced in a study of beta chain features in type 1 diabetes (dated by TCRdb to the late 2010s). Study-wide conclusions, independent of this receptor: Type 1 diabetes patients showed a moderate but significant shortening of TCRB CDR3 length in all four CD4+ subsets.

What these receptors recognize is not known. Libraries were constructed by the immunoSEQ multiplex PCR assay. The High Capacity cDNA Reverse Transcription Kit was used to reverse transcribe all of the isolated RNA, meaning that expressed TCRB transcripts were what got sequenced. Imported from immuneACCESS, the table was reduced by TCRdb to in-frame sequences with V and J called. These copies leave out some clones; in studies compared against another copy, an unresolved V gene accounts for under half, and the cause of the remainder is not known. Here the sample has approximately 150,000 clones; roughly 10% occur a single time. The ten largest make up about 0.7% of the sample. Sequenced sample: central memory CD4+ T cells from blood. The receptors here all came from a man under 40 with type 1 diabetes.

The V call is TRBV9, the J call TRBJ2-5; 16 bases match TRBD2. Germline CDR1 and CDR2: SGDLS and YYNGEE. The CDR3 spans 17 residues. The V and J ends lost 6 bases and 0 bases, in that order; junction bases with no gene match: 5. DNA of the CDR3: TGTGCCAGCACCCCGGGGACTAGCGGGGGGGACCAAGAGACCCAGTACTTC. Residues: CASTPGTSGGDQETQYF.

The V and J genes are TRBV28 and TRBJ1-2; 7 bases are a match to TRBD1. The CDR3 sequence is 14 residues long. Germline lookup yields CDR1 MDHEN and CDR2 SYDVKM. V shed 6 bases, J shed 5 bases, and the junction held 9 bases outside the gene matches. DNA for the CDR3: TGTGCCAGCAGCACTACAGGGGACCCGTATGGCTACACCTTC. Translated, it gives CASSTTGDPYGYTF.

There are a few counts of this clone. The chain recombines TRBV2 with TRBJ1-5; D gene unclear. The V and J ends lost 7 bases and 0 bases respectively, with 7 bases between them. Germline CDR1 SNHLY, CDR2 FYNNEI. This CDR3 comprises 13 residues. The CDR3: CASNRDSNQPQHF. The CDR3 DNA sequence: TGTGCCAGCAACCGGGATAGCAATCAGCCCCAGCATTTT.

This clone showed up just a few times. The rearrangement joins TRBV6-1 to TRBJ2-1; D is ambiguous. V lost 7 bases and J 0 bases, leaving 13 bases between the germline ends. Germline assignment: CDR1 MNHNS and CDR2 SASEGT. This CDR3 comprises 15 residues. Here the CDR3 DNA reads TGTGCCAGCATTATGATTGCTAGCTCCTACAATGAGCAGTTCTTC. Its translation: CASIMIASSYNEQFF.

This chain connects TRBV5-1 to TRBJ2-4; D remains ambiguous. V dropped 1 base and J dropped 6 bases, with 8 bases sitting between them. There are 13 residues in the CDR3. The germline V gene encodes CDR1 SGHRS and CDR2 YFSETQ. The CDR3 bases are TGCGCCAGCAGCTTGAACAGTAGAAACATTCAGTACTTC. This codes for CASSLNSRNIQYF.

The chain is built from TRBV23-1 and TRBJ2-1; 8 bases map to TRBD1. TRBV23-1 is an open reading frame whose function is uncertain. This CDR3 is built from 16 residues. V was pared by 3 bases and J by 6 bases, with 10 bases of the junction left unmatched. The CDR3 coding sequence is TGCGCCAGCAGTCAGACGGACAGGGAAGAATGCAATGAGCAGTTCTTC. Translation: CASSQTDREECNEQFF.

The rearrangement uses TRBV5-4 and TRBJ2-1, with 7 bases fitting TRBD2. In germline, CDR1 is SGHNT, CDR2 YYREEE (reference sequence). After removal of 4 bases from V and 9 bases from J, the junction contained 16 bases not matched to a gene. The CDR3 is 16 residues long. The DNA for the CDR3 is TGTGCCAGCAGCCCCGGGGGAGGGCGGAGTGCGGGTGAGCAGTTCTTC. Translating gives CASSPGGGRSAGEQFF.

CDR3 bases: TGTGCCAGCTCCCCGGGTAGTTCCTACGAGCAGTACTTC. It specifies CASSPGSSYEQYF. The rearrangement links TRBV18 to TRBJ2-7; D is unclear. The CDR3 covers 13 residues. Germline V lookup: CDR1 KGHSH, CDR2 LQKENI. V lost 6 bases and J lost 1, with 10 bases in between.

This clone was seen a few times. One end of the junction varies from germline; a read error may be responsible. The genes are TRBV2 and TRBJ2-5; D is perhaps TRBD1 (6 bases). The germline V gene encodes CDR1 SNHLY and CDR2 FYNNEI. The CDR3 extends over 12 amino acids. The CDR3 DNA is TGTGCCAGCAGTGTCCGACAGGAGACACAGTACTTC. This translates into CASSVRQETQYF.

This clone was seen a handful of times. An end of the junction does not agree with germline; a read error may underlie this. The chain links TRBV10-3 to TRBJ1-3, with D possibly matching TRBD1 (6 bases). The CDR3 spans 13 residues. CDR1 ENHRY and CDR2 SYGVKD come from the germline V gene. CDR3 in amino acids: CALRGEAGNTIYF. DNA of the CDR3: TGTGCCCTCAGGGGAGAGGCTGGAAACACCATATATTTT.

The chain is built from TRBV12-5 and TRBJ2-3, with D possibly matching TRBD2 (5 bases). The germline V gene encodes CDR1 LGHNT and CDR2 FRNRAP. The CDR3 runs 13 residues. The germline V and J ends were trimmed by 4 bases and 6 bases, with 11 bases remaining between them. CDR3 DNA: TGTGCTAGTGGTTCGGGAAGGGCGGATACGCAGTATTTT. This sequence encodes CASGSGRADTQYF.

This clone appeared many times. V is TRBV15 and J is TRBJ1-4; no reliable D call. In germline, CDR1 is LNHNV, CDR2 YYDKDF (reference sequence). There are 14 residues in the CDR3. Trimming removed 0 bases at V and 7 bases at J, with 9 bases between. CDR3 loop: CATSRDGVGEKLFF. CDR3 bases: TGTGCCACCAGCAGAGACGGGGTCGGTGAAAAACTGTTTTTT. The full variable domain, rest sourced from reference TRBV15 and TRBJ1-4, is DAMVIQNPRYQVTQFGKPVTLSCSQTLNHNVMYWYQQKSSQAPKLLFHYYDKDFNNEADTPDNFQSRRPNTSFCFLDIRSPGLGDTAMYLCATSRDGVGEKLFFGSGTQLSVL.

This clone was recorded a few times. The CDR3 nucleotides read TGTGCCAGCAGCTTACAGGGTTCCTACAATGAGCAGTTCTTC. Residues: CASSLQGSYNEQFF. The V call is TRBV7-2, the J call TRBJ2-1; D might be TRBD1 (5 bases). The CDR3 contains 14 residues. With 2 bases removed from V and 1 base from J, the gap between germline ends came to 6 bases. Germline loops: CDR1 SGHTA, CDR2 FQGNSA.

This clone was seen many times. The junction shows a germline mismatch at one end, possibly a read error. The chain is built from TRBV6-4 and TRBJ2-7; the D gene is possibly TRBD2 (6 bases). The CDR3 length is 12 residues. Germline CDR1 reads MRHNA; CDR2 reads SNTAGT. The CDR3 coding sequence is TGTGCCAGCAGCGGCGTCTCAGGGAGGATGCACTTC. It codes for CASSGVSGRMHF.

The chain uses TRBV7-2 and TRBJ2-5; TRBD1 aligns across 9 bases. Losses at the gene ends were 4 bases for V and 4 bases for J; bases not matched to a gene: 7. The CDR3 is made up of 15 amino acids. The germline V gene has CDR1 SGHTA and CDR2 FQGNSA. CDR3 sequence: CASSYGQGMGETQYF. CDR3 bases: TGTGCCAGCAGCTACGGACAGGGGATGGGAGAGACCCAGTACTTC.